Here is one T cell receptor (beta chain) with its context. The table came from immunoSEQ multiplex PCR; TCRdb's copy has only in-frame clones and leaves some out. The profile shows 79,000 or so clones, approximately 90% of them singletons. The data belong to a study of T cell changes during pregnancy in multiple sclerosis. There are 14 residues in the CDR3. V was trimmed by 0 bases and J by 2 bases, leaving 7 bases between them. CDR1 and CDR2 (germline): MNHEY, SVGAGI. The sequenced sample was CD4+ T cells from peripheral blood mononuclear cells, obtained before pregnancy. This rearrangement joins TRBV6-5 to TRBJ2-5; D gene unclear. The clonotype comes from a female donor with multiple sclerosis, enrolled in a pregnancy study. CDR3 in DNA: TGTGCCAGCAGTTACTCGCGGCTTCAAGAGACCCAGTACTTC. Its translation: CASSYSRLQETQYF.